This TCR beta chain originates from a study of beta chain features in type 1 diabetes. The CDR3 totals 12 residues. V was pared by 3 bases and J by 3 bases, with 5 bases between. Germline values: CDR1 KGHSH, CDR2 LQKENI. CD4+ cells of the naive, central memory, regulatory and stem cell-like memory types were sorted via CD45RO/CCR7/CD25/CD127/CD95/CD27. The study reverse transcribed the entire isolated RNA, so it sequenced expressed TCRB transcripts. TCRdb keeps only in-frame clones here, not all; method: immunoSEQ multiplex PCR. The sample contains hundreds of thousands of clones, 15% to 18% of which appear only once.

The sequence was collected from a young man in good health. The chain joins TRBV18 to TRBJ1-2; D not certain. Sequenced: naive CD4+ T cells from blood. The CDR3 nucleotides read TGTGCCAGCTCACCTCAAGACTATGGCTACACCTTC. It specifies CASSPQDYGYTF.